This is a list of T cell receptor beta chains from one sample in a study of PD-L1 blockade in urothelial cancer. Produced via immunoSEQ multiplex PCR; TCRdb's table is partial and in-frame only. The table has 50,000 or so clones, about 88% seen once. The sample consisted of PBMCs, taken around atezolizumab (anti-PD-L1) treatment. These receptors all stem from a man aged 65-85 years with urothelial cancer. Both conserved end residues are part of each CDR3. D genes are given only for firm matches. Only part of the rows carry a size: once, few, many, or a class if the clone is expanded.

clone_size	j_call	v_call	d_call	cdr3_nt	cdr3_aa
NA	TRBJ2-3	TRBV6-6	TRBD1	TGTGCCAGCAGTTGGGACAGGGGGGTAACAGATACGCAGTATTTT	CASSWDRGVTDTQYF
NA	TRBJ2-2	TRBV2	TRBD1	TGTGCCAGCAGTGAGAACGGATTCTCAAACAGGGGCACCGGGGAGCTGTTTTTT	CASSENGFSNRGTGELFF
NA	TRBJ1-5	TRBV28	NA	TGTGCCAGCAGTTTCAGCGGGTTCAATCAGCCCCAGCATTTT	CASSFSGFNQPQHF
NA	TRBJ2-7	TRBV5-6	NA	TGTGCCAGCAGCTTGCAGGGGATCTACGAGCAGTACTTC	CASSLQGIYEQYF
NA	TRBJ2-2	TRBV28	TRBD1	TGTGCCAGCAGTTTTATACAGGGGGCCGTGAACACCGGGGAGCTGTTTTTT	CASSFIQGAVNTGELFF
NA	TRBJ1-2	TRBV27	NA	TGTGCCAGCAGTCCCTCCCGGTCTAATAACTATGGCTACACCTTC	CASSPSRSNNYGYTF
NA	TRBJ1-3	TRBV5-4	TRBD1	TGTGCCAGCAGCAGCAGTCCCGTATGGACAGGGGGAAACACCATATATTTT	CASSSSPVWTGGNTIYF
NA	TRBJ1-2	TRBV28	TRBD1	TGTGCCAGCAGTTTAGCTGCCGGGACAGGAGACTATGGCTACACCTTC	CASSLAAGTGDYGYTF
NA	TRBJ2-5	TRBV5-6	TRBD2	TGTGCCAGCAGCTCGACCTGGCGGACTAGCGGATACCGTGAGACCCAGTACTTC	CASSSTWRTSGYRETQYF
few	TRBJ2-1	TRBV14	TRBD2	TGTGCCAGCAGCCAGCGGACTAGCGGGATTAGTACCTCCTACAATGAGCAGTTCTTC	CASSQRTSGISTSYNEQFF